One and the same sample provided the 29 T cell receptor beta chains below, sequenced in a study of shared T cell receptors in the human thymus (dated by TCRdb to about 2021). Library preparation employed the immunoSEQ multiplex PCR assay. TCRdb carries this immuneACCESS record with in-frame sequences only. Its versions omit some clonotypes, under half of them owing to an unresolved V gene in the studies checked, with the rest unexplained. This sample gives some 660,000 clones in total; about 90% of them show up just once. The ten largest clones capture just under 0.0095% of the sample. These same records also appear under a second study, on human thymus T cells.

Sequencing was done on a sample of thymocytes. The receptors stem from a boy younger than two with a congenital heart defect. Donor details come from another sample of the same person, matched by shared clones.

The rearrangement uses TRBV10-2 and TRBJ1-2; TRBD1 agrees at 8 bases. Trimming cost V 7 bases and J 8 bases; bases outside gene matches: 18. Per the germline V gene, CDR1 is WSHSY and CDR2 is SAAADI. This CDR3 is 16 amino acids long. CDR3 sequence: CASTIAVAGGFWGYTF. In DNA, the CDR3 is TGCGCCAGCACAATAGCGGTGGCAGGGGGCTTCTGGGGCTACACCTTC.

The chain is built from TRBV7-9 and TRBJ1-2, with 10 nucleotides matching TRBD1. The CDR3 extends over 14 amino acids. V lost 5 bases and J lost 12; bases outside the gene matches: 12. CDR1 is SEHNR, CDR2 FQNEAQ, per germline (reference sequence). The CDR3 protein is CASSRNPGQGNHTF. The CDR3 nucleotides read TGTGCCAGCAGCCGGAATCCGGGACAGGGGAATCACACCTTC.

The V and J genes are TRBV28 and TRBJ1-2; D is perhaps TRBD1 (5 bases). V lost 3 bases, J lost 2 bases, and 13 bases lay in between. The germline V gene encodes CDR1 MDHEN and CDR2 SYDVKM. The CDR3 is made up of 15 amino acids. CDR3 sequence: CASSFLPGRNYGYTF. In DNA, the CDR3 is TGTGCCAGCAGTTTTCTCCCAGGGCGCAACTATGGCTACACCTTC.

The chain couples TRBV7-2 to TRBJ2-7, with 11 bases aligning to TRBD2. The CDR3 is made up of 16 amino acids. Germline CDR1 and CDR2: SGHTA and FQGNSA. J lost 4 bases, V lost 0 bases, and 5 bases had no gene match. The CDR3 DNA sequence: TGTGCCAGCAGCTTAGCTAGCGGGAGGGAGGGTTACGAGCAGTACTTC. Residues: CASSLASGREGYEQYF.

The chain joins TRBV18 to TRBJ2-1, with D tentatively TRBD2 (5 bases). The CDR3 is 16 residues long. The germline CDR1 and CDR2 sequences are KGHSH and LQKENI. V lost 3 bases to trimming and J lost 2 bases, with 14 bases between them. The CDR3 is CASSPPTGKPYNEQFF. Here the CDR3 DNA reads TGTGCCAGCTCACCCCCGACGGGGAAGCCCTACAATGAGCAGTTCTTC.

The chain uses TRBV4-3 and TRBJ1-2, with 8 bases aligning to TRBD1. The CDR3 has 18 amino acids. The junction had 13 bases not matched to a gene; V was cut back by 0 bases and J by 4 bases. CDR1 and CDR2 (germline): LGHNA, YSLEER. CDR3 nucleotides: TGCGCCAGCAGCCAAGATCAGGACAGGGTCACCGATCCCTATGGCTACACCTTC. Its protein is CASSQDQDRVTDPYGYTF.

CDR3: CASSTTIAGGTYEQYF. The CDR3 DNA is TGTGCCAGTAGTACCACCATAGCGGGAGGCACCTACGAGCAGTACTTC. This chain connects TRBV19 to TRBJ2-7; 10 bases align to TRBD2. From germline, CDR1 is LNHDA and CDR2 SQIVND (reference sequence). Trimming removed 4 bases from V and 2 bases from J; junction bases left unmatched: 8. The CDR3 covers 16 residues.

This chain joins TRBV7-9 and TRBJ2-1; 8 positions agree with TRBD2. This CDR3 spans 14 amino acids. Germline trimming cut 4 bases from V and 4 bases from J; bases unmatched to any gene: 3. Germline CDR1 SEHNR, CDR2 FQNEAQ (reference sequence). The CDR3 bases are TGTGCCAGCAGCTCCATAGCGGGATACAATGAGCAGTTCTTC. Its translation is CASSSIAGYNEQFF.

The chain couples TRBV5-4 to TRBJ2-7; 11 nucleotides line up with TRBD2. Germline CDR1 reads SGHNT; CDR2 reads YYREEE (reference sequence). V gave up 0 bases and J gave up 3 bases; unmatched junction bases: 8. This CDR3 contains 17 residues. The CDR3 DNA follows: TGTGCCAGCAGCTTGGGGCCTACTAGCGGGGGAGGCTACGAGCAGTACTTC. It encodes CASSLGPTSGGGYEQYF.

This chain connects TRBV30 to TRBJ2-1; TRBD2 agrees at 9 bases. Trimming took 0 bases from V and 2 from J; bases not matched to a gene: 8. Germline V CDR1 and CDR2: GTSNPN, SVGIG (reference sequence). The CDR3 spans 17 residues. The CDR3 region has the DNA TGTGCCTGGAGTGTTCGGTGGGTAGCGGGAGCCTACAATGAGCAGTTCTTC. This sequence encodes CAWSVRWVAGAYNEQFF.

This sequence joins TRBV6-5 and TRBJ1-2, with D perhaps TRBD1 (5 bases). Deletions cut 2 bases from V and 5 bases from J, with 15 bases between. Germline loops: CDR1 MNHEY, CDR2 SVGAGI. The CDR3 covers 15 residues. CDR3 amino acids: CASSYKGGGRYGYTF. The CDR3, as DNA: TGTGCCAGCAGTTACAAGGGCGGGGGTCGGTATGGCTACACCTTC.

The chain combines TRBV14 with TRBJ2-7; D gene unclear. CDR3 length equals 14 residues. Trimming shortened V by 6 bases and J by 6 bases, and 18 bases separated the two germline ends. CDR1 SGHDN and CDR2 FVKESK come from the germline V gene. This CDR3 is CASRRPGPNSEQYF. CDR3 nucleotides: TGTGCCAGCAGACGACCGGGTCCCAATAGCGAGCAGTACTTC.

This clone occurred a few times. The rearrangement links TRBV15 to TRBJ1-6; perhaps TRBD1 as D (5 bases). The CDR3 is made up of 17 amino acids. With 3 bases removed from V and 6 bases from J, the gap between germline ends came to 18 bases. CDR1 LNHNV and CDR2 YYDKDF come from the germline V gene (reference sequence). CDR3 protein: CATSSDPQGLGNSPLHF. CDR3 in DNA: TGTGCCACCAGCAGTGATCCTCAGGGTTTGGGTAATTCACCCCTCCACTTT.

J is TRBJ1-2 and V is TRBV13; 7 bases are a match to TRBD1. The germline V gene encodes CDR1 PRHDT and CDR2 FYEKMQ (reference sequence). CDR3 length equals 21 residues. The junction had 23 bases not matched to a gene; V was cut back by 0 bases and J by 4 bases. As DNA, the CDR3 is TGTGCCAGCAGCTTAGGGGGTAGAGTGCGCCACAAACAGGGGTGCCCCTATGGCTACACCTTC. Translating it yields CASSLGGRVRHKQGCPYGYTF.

For the CDR3, the DNA is TGTGCCAGCAGCCAAGATCGGAGGACTAGCGGGGGTTTCTACGAGCAGTACTTC. This encodes CASSQDRRTSGGFYEQYF. The rearrangement joins TRBV4-2 to TRBJ2-7; TRBD2 matches 13 bases. J lost 3 bases, V lost 0 bases, and 8 bases had no gene match. Germline V gives CDR1 LGHNA, CDR2 YNFKEQ. The CDR3 length is 18 residues.

The chain uses TRBV7-9 and TRBJ2-1; a weak D match, TRBD2 (6 bases). The CDR3 is 17 amino acids. Trimming removed 1 base at V and 2 bases at J, with 15 bases between. CDR1 is SEHNR and CDR2 is FQNEAQ in the germline V gene (reference sequence). In nucleotides, the CDR3 is TGTGCCAGCAGCTTAGTCCAGCGGGCCCTAACCTACAATGAGCAGTTCTTC. Its protein product is CASSLVQRALTYNEQFF.

The CDR3 DNA sequence: TGTGCCAGCAGCTTAGTTGTGGGCGATGAGCAGTTCTTC. Its translation: CASSLVVGDEQFF. This chain joins TRBV7-6 and TRBJ2-1; D unresolved. CDR1 is SGHVS and CDR2 is FNYEAQ in the germline V gene. V was clipped by 1 base and J by 8 bases, with 9 bases between them. The CDR3 loop spans 13 amino acids.

This CDR3 is CASSSKSSYNEQFF. DNA of the CDR3: TGTGCCAGCAGCTCTAAAAGCTCCTACAATGAGCAGTTCTTC. This chain connects TRBV9 to TRBJ2-1; D is undetermined. This CDR3 is 14 amino acids long. Germline CDR1 is SGDLS and CDR2 is YYNGEE. V lost 4 bases and J lost 0, with 8 bases in between.

This clone was seen once. The chain is built from TRBV5-6 and TRBJ2-3; maybe TRBD2 (6 bases). V lost 7 bases to trimming and J lost 0 bases, with 12 bases between them. The germline V gene encodes CDR1 SGHDT and CDR2 YYEEEE. The CDR3 length is 14 residues. The CDR3 sequence is CASASGTSTDTQYF. The CDR3 coding sequence is TGTGCCAGCGCTTCCGGGACTAGCACAGATACGCAGTATTTT. Combining the CDR3 with reference TRBV5-6 and TRBJ2-3 gives the whole variable domain DAGVTQSPTHLIKTRGQQVTLRCSPKSGHDTVSWYQQALGQGPQFIFQYYEEEERQRGNFPDRFSGHQFPNYSSELNVNALLLGDSALYLCASASGTSTDTQYFGPGTRLTVL.

The rearrangement joins TRBV9 to TRBJ1-3, with 11 bases aligning to TRBD1. Germline V gene sequence: CDR1 SGDLS, CDR2 YYNGEE. V lost 5 bases and J lost 8; bases outside the gene matches: 12. The CDR3 is made up of 16 amino acids. CDR3 amino acids: CASSAGQGAIRDTIYF. As DNA, the CDR3 is TGTGCCAGCAGTGCAGGACAGGGGGCTATCCGGGACACCATATATTTT. The full variable domain, rest sourced from reference TRBV9 and TRBJ1-3, is DSGVTQTPKHLITATGQRVTLRCSPRSGDLSVYWYQQSLDQGLQFLIQYYNGEERAKGNILERFSAQQFPDLHSELNLSSLELGDSALYFCASSAGQGAIRDTIYFGEGSWLTVV.

The chain joins TRBV6-5 to TRBJ2-3; TRBD1 agrees at 9 bases. Germline V gene lookup returns CDR1 MNHEY and CDR2 SVGAGI. V was clipped by 2 bases and J by 3 bases; unmatched bases: 6. The CDR3 has 16 amino acids. As DNA, the CDR3 is TGTGCCAGCAGTTACGGACAGGGGTTTTCGACAGATACGCAGTATTTT. It specifies CASSYGQGFSTDTQYF.

The gene calls are TRBV13 and TRBJ2-7; TRBD2 is a possible D gene (6 bases). V was pared by 2 bases and J by 1 base, with 12 bases between. Per germline, CDR1 PRHDT and CDR2 FYEKMQ (reference sequence). CDR3 size: 15 residues. In DNA, the CDR3 is TGTGCCAGCAGCTTAAGAGGAGGGGTATCCTACGAGCAGTACTTC. Translating it yields CASSLRGGVSYEQYF.

The chain joins TRBV7-8 to TRBJ1-3; D unclear. This CDR3 region has 15 residues. The V end was cut by 2 bases, the J end by 4 bases, with 12 bases between. Germline V CDR1 and CDR2: SGHVS, FQNEAQ. CDR3 nucleotide sequence: TGTGCCAGCAGCTTATCCGGTGGTCCCGGAAACACCATATATTTT. Translation: CASSLSGGPGNTIYF. The full variable domain, in which reference TRBV7-8 and TRBJ1-3 provide the parts outside the CDR3, is GAGVSQSPRYKVAKRGQDVALRCDPISGHVSLFWYQQALGQGPEFLTYFQNEAQLDKSGLPSDRFFAERPEGSVSTLKIQRTQQEDSAVYLCASSLSGGPGNTIYFGEGSWLTVV.

The chain employs TRBV15 and TRBJ2-1; TRBD1 is a possible D gene (5 bases). The CDR3 is made up of 17 amino acids. V gave up 0 bases and J gave up 0 bases, with 12 bases separating them. Germline V gives CDR1 LNHNV, CDR2 YYDKDF (reference sequence). CDR3 loop: CATSRDCDRSSYNEQFF. The CDR3 nucleotides are TGTGCCACCAGCAGAGATTGCGACAGAAGCTCCTACAATGAGCAGTTCTTC.

V and J are TRBV6-5 and TRBJ1-2, with TRBD1 matching over 10 bases. V lost 6 bases and J lost 5; bases outside the gene matches: 6. Germline V gene sequence: CDR1 MNHEY, CDR2 SVGAGI. The CDR3 loop spans 14 amino acids. The CDR3 coding sequence is TGTGCCAGCAGCCTGAAGGGACAGGGGTATGGCTACACCTTC. Protein product: CASSLKGQGYGYTF.

This chain uses TRBV9 with TRBJ2-5, with 11 bases lining up with TRBD1. Germline V gives CDR1 SGDLS, CDR2 YYNGEE. Unmatched junction bases numbered 4, after V lost 7 bases and J lost 2 bases. The CDR3 sequence is 14 residues long. The CDR3 sequence is CASGDRGTQETQYF. The DNA for the CDR3 is TGTGCCAGCGGGGACAGGGGGACTCAAGAGACCCAGTACTTC.

The chain uses TRBV6-1 and TRBJ1-6, with a possible D match to TRBD1 (5 bases). This CDR3 is 15 amino acids long. Germline V lookup: CDR1 MNHNS, CDR2 SASEGT. Trimming stripped 7 bases from V and 10 bases from J, with 20 bases between. In nucleotides, the CDR3 is TGTGCCAGCACCGAACACAGGAGTTTCCCGTCACCCCTCCACTTT. Translation gives CASTEHRSFPSPLHF.

V and J are TRBV4-3 and TRBJ2-7, with 8 bases identical to TRBD1. V shed 3 bases and J 4 bases; nucleotides not matched to a gene: 8. The germline gives CDR1 LGHNA, CDR2 YSLEER. The CDR3 runs 15 residues. Here the CDR3 DNA reads TGCGCCAGCAGCCAGGGGGCGGACAGGGAATACGAGCAGTACTTC. Amino acids: CASSQGADREYEQYF.

The chain is built from TRBV4-3 and TRBJ2-1; 15 positions agree with TRBD2. Germline CDR1 reads LGHNA; CDR2 reads YSLEER. With V trimmed by 6 bases and J by 10 bases, 16 bases remained unmatched. The CDR3 is made up of 18 amino acids. The CDR3 nucleotides are TGCGCCAGCAGGCGAGGACTAGCGGGAGGGAAGTCATATGAGGAGCAGTTCTTC. Amino acid sequence: CASRRGLAGGKSYEEQFF.